The 32 T cell receptor beta chains listed next were all sequenced from one sample in a study of post-analysis software for immune sequencing data. Study results and limitations: Roughly 5 TRBV segments occurring more often in patients than controls included TRBV5-6, TRBV5-1 and TRBV20-1.

Every TCR beta cDNA library bore unique molecular identifiers. TCRdb reprocessed the PCR reads with MiXCR, giving one entry per CDR3 protein. The profile covers hundreds of thousands of distinct CDR3 sequences, with 25% to 30% appearing a single time and approximately 0.6% taken by the ten largest. Antigens for these TCRs are unknown. Sequences were obtained from blood. The receptors here all came from a girl between 5 and 17 years old with multiple sclerosis.

The chain has TRBV28 and TRBJ1-1; D is uncertain. This CDR3 comprises 15 residues. CDR1 is MDHEN, CDR2 SYDVKM, per germline. The V end lost 2 bases, the J end lost 1 base, and 11 bases lay between the germline ends. CDR3: CASSLTRATNTEAFF. The CDR3 DNA is TGTGCCAGCAGTTTAACGCGGGCAACGAACACTGAAGCTTTCTTT.

V usage is TRBV20-1 and J usage is TRBJ2-5; 8 nucleotides align to TRBD2. CDR3 length: 14 residues. V shed 6 bases and J 11 bases; nucleotides not matched to a gene: 17. The germline CDR1 and CDR2 sequences are DFQATT and SNEGSKA (reference sequence). CDR3 bases: TGCAGTGCAGATTTCGGGGGGGCTTACAATGAGCAGTACTTC. This encodes CSADFGGAYNEQYF.

The J gene is TRBJ2-1, the V gene TRBV11-2; 7 nucleotides line up with TRBD1. The CDR3 spans 15 residues. V lost 5 bases to trimming and J lost 2 bases; unmatched junction nucleotides: 6. Germline V gene sequence: CDR1 SGHAT, CDR2 FQNNGV. The CDR3 sequence: CASSQRQGPYNEQFF. In DNA, the CDR3 is TGTGCCAGCAGCCAAAGACAGGGACCCTACAATGAGCAGTTCTTC.

The CDR3: CATSLDRNTQYF. CDR3 DNA: TGTGCCACCAGCTTAGACCGGAATACGCAGTATTTT. J is TRBJ2-3 and V is TRBV15; no clear D gene. Germline V gene sequence: CDR1 LNHNV, CDR2 YYDKDF (reference sequence). V gave up 5 bases and J gave up 7 bases, with 10 bases separating them. The CDR3 is made up of 12 amino acids.

The chain combines TRBV20-1 with TRBJ2-1, with D perhaps TRBD2 (5 bases). This CDR3 comprises 14 residues. Trimming pared 6 bases from V and 2 bases from J, leaving 14 bases between. Germline lookup yields CDR1 DFQATT and CDR2 SNEGSKA (reference sequence). The CDR3 sequence is CSARAEAPYNEQFF. The CDR3, as DNA: TGCAGTGCCCGGGCGGAGGCCCCCTACAATGAGCAGTTCTTC.

V gene TRBV29-1 combines with J gene TRBJ2-5, with 12 bases fitting TRBD2. CDR3 size: 17 residues. Germline lookup yields CDR1 SQVTM and CDR2 ANQGSEA. The trim removed 0 bases at V and 11 bases at J, leaving 16 bases unmatched. This chain's CDR3 is CSVEDLASGGVNNEQYF. The CDR3 DNA is TGCAGCGTTGAAGATCTAGCTAGCGGGGGGGTAAACAATGAGCAGTACTTC.

The CDR3 spells CASSRGGEATNEKLFF. CDR3 nucleotide sequence: TGCGCCAGCAGCAGAGGGGGCGAAGCAACTAATGAAAAACTGTTTTTT. The V and J genes are TRBV5-1 and TRBJ1-4; 7 bases line up with TRBD1. The V and J ends lost 4 bases and 0 bases, in that order; junction bases with no gene match: 6. The CDR3 is made up of 16 amino acids. Germline V gene data show CDR1 as SGHRS and CDR2 as YFSETQ.

This clonotype has only a few counts. The chain joins TRBV15 to TRBJ1-4; D is unresolved. V gave up 5 bases and J gave up 7 bases, with 17 bases separating them. The CDR3 spans 15 residues. CDR1 and CDR2 from the germline V gene are LNHNV and YYDKDF (reference sequence). The CDR3 region has the DNA TGTGCCACCAGCTGGGAGAGGAGTCAAGGTGAAAAACTGTTTTTT. Translated, it gives CATSWERSQGEKLFF.

The chain has TRBV20-1 and TRBJ1-4; 7 nucleotides line up with TRBD1. Per the germline V gene, CDR1 is DFQATT and CDR2 is SNEGSKA (reference sequence). CDR3 length: 13 amino acids. The V gene end was trimmed by 6 bases and the J gene end by 3 bases; junction bases not matched to a gene: 4. CDR3 protein: CSASGTANEKLFF. In DNA, the CDR3 is TGCAGTGCCTCCGGGACAGCTAATGAAAAACTGTTTTTT.

This clonotype came up a few times. The CDR3 DNA follows: TGTGCCAGCAGTGACGAAGGACAGGGCAATCAGCCCCAGCATTTT. Its protein product is CASSDEGQGNQPQHF. The chain couples TRBV6-6 to TRBJ1-5; 7 bases map to TRBD1. CDR1 MNHNY and CDR2 SVGAGI come from the germline V gene (reference sequence). J was trimmed by 2 bases and V by 5 bases; bases with no gene match: 6. The CDR3 runs 15 residues.

The V gene is TRBV29-1, the J gene TRBJ2-1; D call uncertain. The CDR3 has 13 residues. The germline V gene encodes CDR1 SQVTM and CDR2 ANQGSEA. Trimming removed 4 bases from V and 1 base from J, with 8 bases in between. CDR3 DNA sequence: TGCAGCGTTGTAAAGATTTCCTACAATGAGCAGTTCTTC. Protein: CSVVKISYNEQFF.

This clonotype came up a few times. The V and J genes are TRBV7-2 and TRBJ2-5; perhaps TRBD2 as D (7 bases). Germline CDR1 is SGHTA and CDR2 is FQGNSA. Trimming removed 8 bases from V and 3 bases from J, with 13 bases in between. The CDR3 is 13 amino acids. This chain's CDR3 is CASGRGAEETQYF. In DNA form, the CDR3 reads TGTGCCAGCGGTCGGGGGGCAGAAGAGACCCAGTACTTC.

This clonotype occurred many times. This sequence joins TRBV12-3 or TRBV12-4 and TRBJ2-1; 12 bases are a match to TRBD2. The CDR3 runs 20 residues. Trimming at V came to 6 bases and at J to 6 bases, leaving 21 bases not matched to a gene. CDR3 bases: TGTGCCAGCAGCTTTAGGGTTCGGCTAGCGGGAGGGCCTCAGTTCAATGAGCAGTTCTTC. This translates into CASSFRVRLAGGPQFNEQFF.

This chain connects TRBV29-1 to TRBJ2-1; 10 bases map to TRBD2. Germline V gives CDR1 SQVTM, CDR2 ANQGSEA. After removal of 0 bases from V and 3 bases from J, the junction contained 8 bases not matched to a gene. This CDR3 region has 17 residues. The CDR3 here is CSVEDLASGGNYNEQFF. The CDR3 nucleotides read TGCAGCGTTGAAGATCTGGCTAGCGGGGGAAACTACAATGAGCAGTTCTTC.

The sample holds many counts of this clonotype. The V gene is TRBV15, the J gene TRBJ2-1; 11 positions agree with TRBD2. The CDR3 consists of 16 residues. The junction had 10 bases not matched to a gene; V was cut back by 3 bases and J by 9 bases. Germline V gene sequence: CDR1 LNHNV, CDR2 YYDKDF (reference sequence). DNA for the CDR3: TGTGCCACCAGCAGTCTCCGCGGGACTAGCGGAATTGAGCAGTTCTTC. This sequence encodes CATSSLRGTSGIEQFF.

This clonotype was found a few times. The V and J genes are TRBV25-1 and TRBJ2-1, with D tentatively TRBD1 (6 bases). The V and J ends lost 8 bases and 11 bases respectively, with 10 bases between them. There are 10 residues in the CDR3. Germline V gives CDR1 MGHDK, CDR2 SYGVNS. The CDR3 reads CASGGQQQFF. For the CDR3, the DNA is TGTGCCAGCGGTGGACAGCAGCAGTTCTTC.

This chain links TRBV7-2 with TRBJ2-1; D remains ambiguous. This CDR3 is built from 13 residues. Germline-derived CDR1 and CDR2 are SGHTA and FQGNSA. Trimming took off 5 bases at V and 12 bases at J, with 17 bases between the two ends. The CDR3 DNA reads TGTGCCAGCAGCCCCAGCCTCCCTTCTCCGCAGTTCTTC. The encoded protein is CASSPSLPSPQFF.

This chain connects TRBV20-1 to TRBJ1-5, with D tentatively TRBD1 (6 bases). Germline CDR1 DFQATT, CDR2 SNEGSKA (reference sequence). V was trimmed by 0 bases and J by 4 bases, leaving 19 bases between them. The CDR3 is 17 amino acids. CDR3 residues: CSARDSLGRGSNQPQHF. CDR3 in DNA: TGCAGTGCTAGAGATTCCCTGGGGAGGGGGAGTAATCAGCCCCAGCATTTT.

The chain recombines TRBV5-1 with TRBJ2-7, with TRBD1 identical over 10 bases. Germline CDR1 is SGHRS and CDR2 is YFSETQ. The CDR3 runs 14 residues. Germline trimming cut 6 bases from V and 5 bases from J; bases unmatched to any gene: 8. The CDR3 here is CASTRTGGIHEQYF. The CDR3 region has the DNA TGCGCCAGCACCCGGACAGGGGGTATTCACGAGCAGTACTTC.

Ten or more counts support this clonotype. The chain links TRBV12-3 or TRBV12-4 to TRBJ2-3, with D maybe TRBD1 (5 bases). CDR3 size: 13 residues. Deletions cut 6 bases from V and 2 bases from J, with 9 bases between. Here the CDR3 reads CASSRDDTDTQYF. The DNA of the CDR3 is TGTGCCAGCAGCAGGGATGACACAGATACGCAGTATTTT.

V gene TRBV7-9 combines with J gene TRBJ2-3, with 7 nucleotides matching TRBD2. The V gene end was trimmed by 4 bases and the J gene end by 8 bases; junction bases not matched to a gene: 18. The CDR3 is made up of 17 amino acids. CDR1 is SEHNR, CDR2 FQNEAQ, per germline (reference sequence). The CDR3 loop reads CASSSNRGGRNAGTQYF. CDR3 bases: TGTGCCAGCAGCTCGAACCGGGGAGGGAGAAACGCAGGTACGCAGTATTTT.

The chain employs TRBV10-3 and TRBJ1-4; D not certain. V was pared by 5 bases and J by 4 bases, with 11 bases between. CDR1 is ENHRY, CDR2 SYGVKD, per germline. This CDR3 spans 14 amino acids. CDR3: CAISSGGVNEKLFF. CDR3 nucleotide sequence: TGTGCCATCAGTTCTGGAGGAGTTAATGAAAAACTGTTTTTT.

This clonotype was detected ten times or more. This chain joins TRBV7-9 and TRBJ2-3, with unresolved D. This CDR3 contains 13 residues. The V end was cut by 1 base, the J end by 4 bases, with 6 bases between. Germline V gene sequence: CDR1 SEHNR, CDR2 FQNEAQ (reference sequence). The CDR3 sequence is CASSLEGADTQYF. CDR3 bases: TGTGCCAGCAGCTTAGAAGGTGCAGATACGCAGTATTTT.

This clonotype came up a few times. The chain links TRBV7-2 to TRBJ1-2; 9 nucleotides match TRBD1. CDR1 and CDR2 from the germline V gene are SGHTA and FQGNSA. CDR3 length: 16 amino acids. Trimming at V came to 3 bases and at J to 4 bases, leaving 9 bases not matched to a gene. The CDR3 bases are TGTGCCAGCAGCTTCGGGACAGGGACCCGGACCTATGGCTACACCTTC. This translates into CASSFGTGTRTYGYTF.

As regards this clonotype: The junction does not match germline at one end; this may be a read error. The chain joins TRBV27 to TRBJ2-3; D is undetermined. Germline V gives CDR1 MNHEY, CDR2 SMNVEV (reference sequence). CDR3 length: 15 amino acids. The CDR3 protein is CACSLSNPITDTQYF. The CDR3, as DNA: TGTGCCTGCAGTTTATCGAACCCCATCACAGATACGCAGTATTTT.

V and J are TRBV20-1 and TRBJ2-1; 7 nucleotides line up with TRBD2. CDR3 length: 14 amino acids. The germline CDR1 and CDR2 sequences are DFQATT and SNEGSKA (reference sequence). The V gene end was trimmed by 4 bases and the J gene end by 1 base; junction bases not matched to a gene: 4. DNA of the CDR3: TGCAGTGCTAAAGCGGGGAAGTCCTACAATGAGCAGTTCTTC. This gives the protein CSAKAGKSYNEQFF.

The chain couples TRBV12-3 or TRBV12-4 to TRBJ2-1; D uncertain. The CDR3 has 14 amino acids. V was cut by 3 bases and J by 9 bases, with 15 bases left in between. In DNA form, the CDR3 reads TGTGCCAGCAGTTTTTCCGAATTACGTGCTGAGCAGTTCTTC. This codes for CASSFSELRAEQFF.

The chain employs TRBV7-2 and TRBJ2-6, with a weak D call TRBD2 (6 bases). V was clipped by 6 bases and J by 4 bases, with 19 bases between them. Germline V gene lookup returns CDR1 SGHTA and CDR2 FQGNSA. The CDR3 has 17 residues. CDR3 residues: CASRISPSVGGANVLTF. CDR3 bases: TGTGCCAGCAGGATATCCCCTAGCGTGGGGGGGGCCAACGTCCTGACTTTC.

This clonotype was found a few times. This chain connects TRBV9 to TRBJ2-5; D unresolved. This CDR3 has 17 residues. The germline V gene has CDR1 SGDLS and CDR2 YYNGEE. Deletions cut 0 bases from V and 5 bases from J, with 20 bases between. The CDR3 is CASSVGTSPTMEETQYF. CDR3 DNA sequence: TGTGCCAGCAGCGTAGGGACCTCGCCTACTATGGAGGAGACCCAGTACTTC. Drawing the rest from reference TRBV9 and TRBJ2-5, the complete variable domain is DSGVTQTPKHLITATGQRVTLRCSPRSGDLSVYWYQQSLDQGLQFLIQYYNGEERAKGNILERFSAQQFPDLHSELNLSSLELGDSALYFCASSVGTSPTMEETQYFGPGTRLLVL.

The V gene is TRBV20-1, the J gene TRBJ2-1; no clear D. V lost 4 bases and J 3 bases, leaving 19 bases between the germline ends. This CDR3 spans 16 amino acids. Germline CDR1 and CDR2: DFQATT and SNEGSKA (reference sequence). The CDR3 bases are TGCAGTGCTATCTTCCTAGAACAGACCCTCTACAATGAGCAGTTCTTC. Protein product: CSAIFLEQTLYNEQFF.

This clonotype came up many times. The genes are TRBV29-1 and TRBJ2-7; 7 nucleotides agree with TRBD1. CDR1 and CDR2 (germline): SQVTM, ANQGSEA. The CDR3 runs to 14 residues. The junction had 9 bases not matched to a gene; V was cut back by 5 bases and J by 2 bases. As DNA, the CDR3 is TGCAGCGTTTCAGGGGCAGGGGGTCCCTACGAGCAGTACTTC. Amino acids: CSVSGAGGPYEQYF.

The sample holds many counts of this clonotype. This chain joins TRBV27 and TRBJ2-3; 7 positions agree with TRBD1. The length of the CDR3 is 14 residues. V lost 4 bases to trimming and J lost 1 base; unmatched junction nucleotides: 2. CDR1 and CDR2 from the germline V gene are MNHEY and SMNVEV (reference sequence). Here the CDR3 reads CASSSGQGTDTQYF. The CDR3 nucleotides read TGTGCCAGCAGTTCCGGACAGGGCACAGATACGCAGTATTTT.